Listed here are 3 T cell receptor beta chains from one sample, sequenced in a study of control samples from healthy donors and cancer patients. The data were produced by immunoSEQ multiplex PCR, yet TCRdb's version contains in-frame clones alone and is incomplete. This sample has about 110,000 clones; around 80% occur once, and the top ten carry around 6.2%. The sequenced sample consisted of blood. The receptors shown here come from a man younger than 30 in good health.

This sequence joins TRBV7-2 and TRBJ2-7, with D unresolved. The CDR3 is 13 amino acids. The V end was cut by 5 bases, the J end by 7 bases, with 15 bases between. The germline gives CDR1 SGHTA, CDR2 FQGNSA. CDR3: CASSGAPLGEQYF. The CDR3 bases are TGTGCCAGCAGCGGAGCTCCATTGGGGGAGCAGTACTTC.

The chain recombines TRBV6-5 with TRBJ1-5; tentative D call: TRBD1 (5 bases). The CDR3 contains 15 residues. Trimming pared 4 bases from V and 3 bases from J, leaving 13 bases between. The V gene's germline CDR1 is MNHEY and CDR2 SVGAGI. DNA of the CDR3: TGTGCCAGCAGTTCCACGGGAGGGGCCAATCAGCCCCAGCATTTT. Protein product: CASSSTGGANQPQHF.

This chain links TRBV11-2 with TRBJ2-4; 8 bases match TRBD2. J gave up 3 bases and V 3 bases, and 4 bases lay outside the gene matches. This CDR3 contains 15 residues. The germline V gene encodes CDR1 SGHAT and CDR2 FQNNGV. Here the CDR3 reads CASSLRGESKNIQYF. The CDR3, as DNA: TGTGCCAGCAGCTTGCGGGGGGAAAGCAAAAACATTCAGTACTTC.